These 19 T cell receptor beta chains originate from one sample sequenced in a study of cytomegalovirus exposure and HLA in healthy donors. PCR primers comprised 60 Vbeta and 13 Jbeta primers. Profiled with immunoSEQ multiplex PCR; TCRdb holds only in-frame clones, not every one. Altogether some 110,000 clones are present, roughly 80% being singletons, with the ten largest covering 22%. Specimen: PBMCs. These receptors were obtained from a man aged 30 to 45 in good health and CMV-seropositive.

The CDR3 nucleotides read TGTGCCAGCAAGGAGGGCTGGGACACTGAAGCTTTCTTT. This translates into CASKEGWDTEAFF. The rearrangement joins TRBV6-1 to TRBJ1-1; D not certain. The CDR3 is made up of 13 amino acids. V lost 7 bases and J 3 bases, leaving 12 bases between the germline ends. From germline, CDR1 is MNHNS and CDR2 SASEGT.

The CDR3 DNA follows: TGTGCCAGCAGCTTAGAACATATTACAGATACGCAGTATTTT. Its protein is CASSLEHITDTQYF. This chain links TRBV7-6 with TRBJ2-3; D gene uncertain. This CDR3 spans 14 amino acids. V was cut by 1 base and J by 3 bases, with 8 bases left in between. Germline V gene lookup returns CDR1 SGHVS and CDR2 FNYEAQ.

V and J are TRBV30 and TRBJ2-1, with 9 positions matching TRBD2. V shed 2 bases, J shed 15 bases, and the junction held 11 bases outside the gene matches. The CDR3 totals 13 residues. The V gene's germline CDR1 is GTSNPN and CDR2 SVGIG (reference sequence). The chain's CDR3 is CAWSSGRLGFRFF. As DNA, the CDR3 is TGTGCCTGGAGTAGCGGGAGGTTAGGTTTTCGGTTCTTC.

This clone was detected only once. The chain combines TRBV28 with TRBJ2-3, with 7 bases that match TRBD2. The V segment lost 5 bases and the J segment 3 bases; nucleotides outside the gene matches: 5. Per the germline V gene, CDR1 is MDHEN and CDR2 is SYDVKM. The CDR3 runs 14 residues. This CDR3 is CASSPGGRTDTQYF. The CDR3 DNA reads TGTGCCAGCAGTCCGGGGGGTAGGACAGATACGCAGTATTTT.

The CDR3: CASSSEWSNTGELFF. For the CDR3, the DNA is TGTGCCAGCAGCAGCGAGTGGTCGAACACCGGGGAGCTGTTTTTT. This chain links TRBV25-1 with TRBJ2-2, with D unclear. Germline loops: CDR1 MGHDK, CDR2 SYGVNS. Trimming stripped 6 bases from V and 0 bases from J, with 11 bases between. The CDR3 is 15 amino acids.

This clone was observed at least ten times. The CDR3 coding sequence is TGTGCCAGCAGCTCCGGGACACTAAGGTCCCACGAGCAGTACGTC. This codes for CASSSGTLRSHEQYV. The gene calls are TRBV7-9 and TRBJ2-7; TRBD1 might be the D (6 bases). The CDR3 is 15 amino acids. Germline V CDR1 and CDR2: SEHNR, FQNEAQ (reference sequence). V dropped 4 bases and J dropped 5 bases, with 18 bases sitting between them.

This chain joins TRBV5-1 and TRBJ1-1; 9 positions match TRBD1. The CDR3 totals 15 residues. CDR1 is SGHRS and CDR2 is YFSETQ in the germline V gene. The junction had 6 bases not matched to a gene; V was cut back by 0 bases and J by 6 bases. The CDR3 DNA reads TGCGCCAGCAGCTTGGCCCCGGGACAGGGATCTGAAGCTTTCTTT. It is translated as CASSLAPGQGSEAFF. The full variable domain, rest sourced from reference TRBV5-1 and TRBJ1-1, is KAGVTQTPRYLIKTRGQQVTLSCSPISGHRSVSWYQQTPGQGLQFLFEYFSETQRNKGNFPGRFSGRQFSNSRSEMNVSTLELGDSALYLCASSLAPGQGSEAFFGQGTRLTVV.

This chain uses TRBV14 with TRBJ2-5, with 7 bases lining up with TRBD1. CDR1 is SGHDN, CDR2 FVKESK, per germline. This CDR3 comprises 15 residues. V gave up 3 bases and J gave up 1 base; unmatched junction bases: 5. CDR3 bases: TGTGCCAGCAGCCATCCCGGGACAGCCCAAGAGACCCAGTACTTC. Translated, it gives CASSHPGTAQETQYF.

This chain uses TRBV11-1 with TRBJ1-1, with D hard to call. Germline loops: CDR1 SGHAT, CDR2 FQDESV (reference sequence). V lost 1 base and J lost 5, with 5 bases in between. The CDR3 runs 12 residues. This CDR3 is CASSLGRTEAFF. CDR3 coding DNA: TGTGCCAGCAGCTTAGGGCGGACTGAAGCTTTCTTT.

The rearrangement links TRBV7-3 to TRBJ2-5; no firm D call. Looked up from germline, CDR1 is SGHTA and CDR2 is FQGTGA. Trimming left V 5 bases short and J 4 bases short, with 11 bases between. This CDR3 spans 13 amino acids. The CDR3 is CASSPQTGETQYF. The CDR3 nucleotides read TGTGCCAGCAGCCCCCAAACCGGAGAGACCCAGTACTTC. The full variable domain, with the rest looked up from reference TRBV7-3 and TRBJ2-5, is GAGVSQTPSNKVTEKGKYVELRCDPISGHTALYWYRQSLGQGPEFLIYFQGTGAADDSGLPNDRFFAVRPEGSVSTLKIQRTERGDSAVYLCASSPQTGETQYFGPGTRLLVL.

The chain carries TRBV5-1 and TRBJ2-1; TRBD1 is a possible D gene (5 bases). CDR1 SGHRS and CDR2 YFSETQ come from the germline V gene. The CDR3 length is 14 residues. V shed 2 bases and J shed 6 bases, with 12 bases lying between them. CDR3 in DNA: TGCGCCAGCAGCTTAAATAGGGGATCCAATGAGCAGTTCTTC. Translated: CASSLNRGSNEQFF.

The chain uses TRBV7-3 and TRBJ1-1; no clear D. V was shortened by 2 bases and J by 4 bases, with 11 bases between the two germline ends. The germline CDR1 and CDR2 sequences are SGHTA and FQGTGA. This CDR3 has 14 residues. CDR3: CASSLGLGGTEAFF. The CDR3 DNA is TGTGCCAGCAGCTTAGGCTTAGGCGGCACTGAAGCTTTCTTT.

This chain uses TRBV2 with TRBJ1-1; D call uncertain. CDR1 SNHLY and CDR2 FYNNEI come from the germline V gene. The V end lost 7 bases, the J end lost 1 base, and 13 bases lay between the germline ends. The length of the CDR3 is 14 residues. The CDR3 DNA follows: TGTGCCAGCACTACCAGGATACCGAACACTGAAGCTTTCTTT. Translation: CASTTRIPNTEAFF. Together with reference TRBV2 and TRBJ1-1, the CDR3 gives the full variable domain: EPEVTQTPSHQVTQMGQEVILRCVPISNHLYFYWYRQILGQKVEFLVSFYNNEISEKSEIFDDQFSVERPDGSNFTLKIRSTKLEDSAMYFCASTTRIPNTEAFFGQGTRLTVV.

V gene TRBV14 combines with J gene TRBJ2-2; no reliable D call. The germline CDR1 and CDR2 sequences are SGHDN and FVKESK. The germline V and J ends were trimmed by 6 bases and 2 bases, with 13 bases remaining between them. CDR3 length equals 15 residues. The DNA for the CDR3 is TGTGCCAGCAGTCAACAACTCCTAAACACCGGGGAGCTGTTTTTT. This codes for CASSQQLLNTGELFF.

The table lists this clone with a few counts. The CDR3 DNA sequence: TGTGCCAGCAGCTGGGGGACAGACGAGCAGTACTTC. This encodes CASSWGTDEQYF. The rearrangement joins TRBV5-6 to TRBJ2-7; 7 nucleotides match TRBD1. Trimming took 3 bases from V and 5 from J; bases not matched to a gene: 2. This CDR3 has 12 residues. The germline V gene encodes CDR1 SGHDT and CDR2 YYEEEE.

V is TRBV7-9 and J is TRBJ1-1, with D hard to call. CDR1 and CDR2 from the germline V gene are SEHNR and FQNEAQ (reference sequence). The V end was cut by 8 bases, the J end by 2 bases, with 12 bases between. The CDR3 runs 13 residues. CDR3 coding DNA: TGTGCCAGCGGGCAGGCCCTTAACACTGAAGCTTTCTTT. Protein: CASGQALNTEAFF.

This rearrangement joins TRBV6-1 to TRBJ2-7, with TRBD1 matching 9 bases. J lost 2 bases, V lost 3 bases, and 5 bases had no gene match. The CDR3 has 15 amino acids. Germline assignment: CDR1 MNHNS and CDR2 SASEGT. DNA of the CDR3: TGTGCCAGCAGTGAGACAGGGGGGGAAACCTACGAGCAGTACGTC. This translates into CASSETGGETYEQYV.

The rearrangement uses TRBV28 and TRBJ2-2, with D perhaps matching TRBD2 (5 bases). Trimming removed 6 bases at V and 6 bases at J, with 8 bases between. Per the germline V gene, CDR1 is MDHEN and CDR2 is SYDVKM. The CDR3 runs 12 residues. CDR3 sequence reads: CASRPGAGELFF. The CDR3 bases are TGTGCCAGCAGGCCCGGGGCCGGGGAGCTGTTTTTT.

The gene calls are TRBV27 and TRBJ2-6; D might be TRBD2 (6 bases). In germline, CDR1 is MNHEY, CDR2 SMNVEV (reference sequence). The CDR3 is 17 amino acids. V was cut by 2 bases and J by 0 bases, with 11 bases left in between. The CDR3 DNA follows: TGTGCCAGCAGTTTAGGTTGGGGAGGCTCTGGGGCCAACGTCCTGACTTTC. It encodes CASSLGWGGSGANVLTF.